Below are 12 T cell receptor beta chains sequenced from a single sample in a study of shared clonotypes between healthy human individuals. Generated by immunoSEQ multiplex PCR, the TCRdb table keeps only in-frame clones and is missing some. The sample includes over 2 million clones, over 85% of them seen just once. Naive CD8 cells lacked CD45RO and underwent positive selection for CCR7, leaving out terminally differentiated effector memory CD45RA+ cells. Sequencing was performed on naive CD8+ T cells sorted from blood. These receptors all come from a man younger than 35 in good health.

This CDR3 reads CAIRDSSAGELFF. The CDR3 DNA sequence: TGTGCCATCAGAGATTCTAGCGCCGGGGAGCTGTTTTTT. The chain uses TRBV10-3 and TRBJ2-2; D perhaps matches TRBD2 (6 bases). Germline CDR1 is ENHRY and CDR2 is SYGVKD. Trimming took 6 bases from V and 6 from J, leaving 11 bases between them. The CDR3 covers 13 residues.

The J gene is TRBJ1-2, the V gene TRBV29-1, with D possibly matching TRBD1 (6 bases). The CDR3 length is 12 residues. With 4 bases removed from V and 8 bases from J, the gap between germline ends came to 14 bases. Germline V CDR1 and CDR2: SQVTM, ANQGSEA. Written as DNA, the CDR3 is TGCAGCGTTGGAGGACAGATCTCCGGCTACACCTTC. Translated, it gives CSVGGQISGYTF.

The sample holds one count of this clone. V is TRBV13 and J is TRBJ2-3, with 9 bases identical to TRBD2. This CDR3 is built from 15 residues. Trimming at V came to 5 bases and at J to 0 bases, leaving 3 bases not matched to a gene. Looked up from germline, CDR1 is PRHDT and CDR2 is FYEKMQ (reference sequence). The CDR3 sequence is CASSLSGSSTDTQYF. For the CDR3, the DNA is TGTGCCAGCAGCCTTAGCGGGAGTAGCACAGATACGCAGTATTTT.

V and J are TRBV6-5 and TRBJ1-4, with a weak D call TRBD1 (5 bases). Trimming removed 2 bases from V and 4 bases from J, with 11 bases in between. Germline V gene lookup returns CDR1 MNHEY and CDR2 SVGAGI. The CDR3 length is 15 residues. CDR3 sequence reads: CASSYTGAINEKLFF. CDR3 bases: TGTGCCAGCAGTTACACCGGGGCTATTAATGAAAAACTGTTTTTT.

The chain couples TRBV28 to TRBJ2-1, with TRBD2 matching 8 bases. Per the germline V gene, CDR1 is MDHEN and CDR2 is SYDVKM. The junction had 10 bases not matched to a gene; V was cut back by 11 bases and J by 4 bases. CDR3 size: 14 residues. CDR3 protein: CASTPAGEYNEQFF. The CDR3 DNA is TGTGCCTCTACCCCAGCGGGGGAGTACAATGAGCAGTTCTTC. Variable domain in full (rest from reference TRBV28 and TRBJ2-1): DVKVTQSSRYLVKRTGEKVFLECVQDMDHENMFWYRQDPGLGLRLIYFSYDVKMKEKGDIPEGYSVSREKKERFSLILESASTNQTSMYLCASTPAGEYNEQFFGPGTRLTVL.

The chain uses TRBV4-1 and TRBJ2-2; no firm D call. V dropped 1 base and J dropped 8 bases, with 11 bases sitting between them. Germline V gene data show CDR1 as MGHRA and CDR2 as YSYEKL. The CDR3 runs to 14 residues. CDR3 protein: CASSQGDGPGELFF. The CDR3 DNA is TGCGCCAGCAGCCAAGGGGATGGACCGGGGGAGCTGTTTTTT.

This chain connects TRBV9 to TRBJ2-1; D unclear. V was clipped by 3 bases and J by 5 bases, with 3 bases between them. Germline CDR1 reads SGDLS; CDR2 reads YYNGEE. The CDR3 sequence is 11 residues long. The CDR3 region has the DNA TGTGCCAGCAGCGCCCACAATGAGCAGTTCTTC. It specifies CASSAHNEQFF.

The gene calls are TRBV2 and TRBJ2-4; D perhaps matches TRBD2 (7 bases). Trimming took off 3 bases at V and 2 bases at J, with 14 bases between the two ends. The CDR3 length is 16 residues. Looked up from germline, CDR1 is SNHLY and CDR2 is FYNNEI. CDR3 in DNA: TGTGCCAGCAGTGACGGCGGGGGCGCAACCAAAAACATTCAGTACTTC. Residues: CASSDGGGATKNIQYF.

The chain links TRBV7-9 to TRBJ1-2, with unresolved D. V was trimmed by 1 base and J by 10 bases, leaving 16 bases between them. This CDR3 has 14 residues. The germline V gene encodes CDR1 SEHNR and CDR2 FQNEAQ (reference sequence). CDR3 loop: CASSLEGSVEPYTF. The DNA of the CDR3 is TGTGCCAGCAGCTTAGAAGGTTCAGTGGAGCCCTACACCTTC.

The V gene is TRBV7-9, the J gene TRBJ2-2; a weak D match, TRBD1 (5 bases). Trimming shortened V by 7 bases and J by 0 bases, and 15 bases separated the two germline ends. Germline CDR1 reads SEHNR; CDR2 reads FQNEAQ (reference sequence). This CDR3 has 16 residues. CDR3 region: CASIPPQGTNTGELFF. As DNA, the CDR3 is TGTGCCAGCATCCCACCCCAGGGCACGAACACCGGGGAGCTGTTTTTT.

The V call is TRBV5-4, the J call TRBJ2-7; 7 bases fit TRBD1. This CDR3 is built from 15 residues. Trimming took 6 bases from V and 2 from J; bases not matched to a gene: 11. Germline V gene sequence: CDR1 SGHNT, CDR2 YYREEE (reference sequence). The CDR3 loop is CASTDRDSEAYEQYF. CDR3 nucleotides: TGTGCCAGCACCGACCGGGACAGTGAAGCCTACGAGCAGTACTTC.

The V gene is TRBV2, the J gene TRBJ1-1; D remains unclear. V was clipped by 8 bases and J by 4 bases, with 5 bases between them. The CDR3 contains 10 residues. CDR1 and CDR2 (germline): SNHLY, FYNNEI. The CDR3 loop reads CASLFTEAFF. Here the CDR3 DNA reads TGTGCCAGCTTGTTCACTGAAGCTTTCTTT.